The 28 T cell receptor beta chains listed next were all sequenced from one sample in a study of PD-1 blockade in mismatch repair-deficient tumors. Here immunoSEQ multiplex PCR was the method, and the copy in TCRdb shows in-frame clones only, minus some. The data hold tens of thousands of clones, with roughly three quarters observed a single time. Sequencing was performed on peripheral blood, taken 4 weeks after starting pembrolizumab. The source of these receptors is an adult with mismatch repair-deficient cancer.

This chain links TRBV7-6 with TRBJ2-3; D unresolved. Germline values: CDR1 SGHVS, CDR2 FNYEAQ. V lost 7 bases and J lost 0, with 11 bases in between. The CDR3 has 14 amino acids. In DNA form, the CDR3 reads TGTGCCAGCAACATTGGCGGCAGCACAGATACGCAGTATTTT. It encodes CASNIGGSTDTQYF.

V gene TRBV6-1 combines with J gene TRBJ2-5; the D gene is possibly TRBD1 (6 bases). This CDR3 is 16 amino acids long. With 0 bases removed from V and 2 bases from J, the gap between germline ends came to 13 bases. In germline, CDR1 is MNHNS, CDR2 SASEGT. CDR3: CASSEAHGRGQETQYF. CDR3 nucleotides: TGTGCCAGCAGTGAAGCCCACGGCAGGGGACAAGAGACCCAGTACTTC.

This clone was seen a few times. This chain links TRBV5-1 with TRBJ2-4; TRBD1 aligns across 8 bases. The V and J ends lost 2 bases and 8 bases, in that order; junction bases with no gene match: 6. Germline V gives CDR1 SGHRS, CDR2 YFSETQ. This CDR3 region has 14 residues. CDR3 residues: CASSFDRGYDIQYF. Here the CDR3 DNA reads TGCGCCAGCAGCTTTGACAGGGGATACGACATTCAGTACTTC.

DNA for the CDR3: TGTGCCAGTAGTATAAAGGGCCAGGGAGCCGAAAAACTGTTTTTT. Translation: CASSIKGQGAEKLFF. The chain employs TRBV19 and TRBJ1-4, with a tentative D call TRBD1 (5 bases). The V gene's germline CDR1 is LNHDA and CDR2 SQIVND (reference sequence). CDR3 length equals 15 residues. Trimming took 2 bases from V and 8 from J, leaving 15 bases between them. The whole variable domain, remainder taken from reference TRBV19 and TRBJ1-4, is DGGITQSPKYLFRKEGQNVTLSCEQNLNHDAMYWYRQDPGQGLRLIYYSQIVNDFQKGDIAEGYSVSREKKESFPLTVTSAQKNPTAFYLCASSIKGQGAEKLFFGSGTQLSVL.

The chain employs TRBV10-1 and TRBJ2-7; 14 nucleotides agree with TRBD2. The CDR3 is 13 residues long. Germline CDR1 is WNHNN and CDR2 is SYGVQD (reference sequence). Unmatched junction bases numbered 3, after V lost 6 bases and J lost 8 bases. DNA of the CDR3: TGCGCCAGCAGCGGGACTAGCGGGAGTAAGCAGTACTTC. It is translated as CASSGTSGSKQYF.

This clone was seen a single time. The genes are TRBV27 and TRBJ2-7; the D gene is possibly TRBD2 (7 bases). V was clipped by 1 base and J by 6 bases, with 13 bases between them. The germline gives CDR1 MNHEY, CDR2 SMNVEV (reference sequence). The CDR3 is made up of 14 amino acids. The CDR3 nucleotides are TGTGCCAGCAGTTTATGGGTCGGGGGGCGCGAGCAGTACTTC. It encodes CASSLWVGGREQYF.

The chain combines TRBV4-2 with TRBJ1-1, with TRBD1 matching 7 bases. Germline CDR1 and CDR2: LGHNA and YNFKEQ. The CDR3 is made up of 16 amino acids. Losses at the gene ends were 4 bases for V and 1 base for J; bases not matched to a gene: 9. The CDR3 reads CASSRTYGTANTEAFF. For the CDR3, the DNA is TGTGCCAGCAGCCGAACATACGGGACAGCGAACACTGAAGCTTTCTTT.

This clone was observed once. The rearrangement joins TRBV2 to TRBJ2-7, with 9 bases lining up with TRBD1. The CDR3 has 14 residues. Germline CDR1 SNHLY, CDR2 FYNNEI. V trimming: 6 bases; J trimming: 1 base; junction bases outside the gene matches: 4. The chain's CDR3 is CASRWTGESYEQYF. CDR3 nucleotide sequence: TGTGCCAGCAGGTGGACAGGGGAATCCTACGAGCAGTACTTC.

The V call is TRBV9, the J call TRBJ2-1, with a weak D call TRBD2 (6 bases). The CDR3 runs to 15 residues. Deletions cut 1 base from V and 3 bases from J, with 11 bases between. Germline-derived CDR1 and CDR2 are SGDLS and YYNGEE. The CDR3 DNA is TGTGCCAGCAGCGTAAATAGCGGAGGCTACAATGAGCAGTTCTTC. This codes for CASSVNSGGYNEQFF. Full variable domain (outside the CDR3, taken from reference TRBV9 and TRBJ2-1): DSGVTQTPKHLITATGQRVTLRCSPRSGDLSVYWYQQSLDQGLQFLIQYYNGEERAKGNILERFSAQQFPDLHSELNLSSLELGDSALYFCASSVNSGGYNEQFFGPGTRLTVL.

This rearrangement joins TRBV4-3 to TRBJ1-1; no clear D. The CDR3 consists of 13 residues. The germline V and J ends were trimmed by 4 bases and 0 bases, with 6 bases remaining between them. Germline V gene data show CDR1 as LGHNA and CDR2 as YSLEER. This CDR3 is CASSRVMNTEAFF. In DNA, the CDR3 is TGCGCCAGCAGCCGGGTAATGAACACTGAAGCTTTCTTT.

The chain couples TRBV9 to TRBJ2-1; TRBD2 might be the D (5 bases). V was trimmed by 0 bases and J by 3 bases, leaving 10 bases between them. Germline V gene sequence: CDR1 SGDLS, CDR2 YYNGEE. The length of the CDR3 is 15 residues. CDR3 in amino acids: CASSVGQRDYNEQFF. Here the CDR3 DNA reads TGTGCCAGCAGCGTAGGCCAGAGGGACTACAATGAGCAGTTCTTC.

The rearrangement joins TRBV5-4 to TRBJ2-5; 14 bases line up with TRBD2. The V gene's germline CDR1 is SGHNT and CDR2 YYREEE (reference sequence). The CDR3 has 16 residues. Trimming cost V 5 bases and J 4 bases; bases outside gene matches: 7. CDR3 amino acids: CASSSRGLAGAETQYF. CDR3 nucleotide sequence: TGTGCCAGCAGTTCCAGGGGACTAGCGGGAGCAGAGACCCAGTACTTC.

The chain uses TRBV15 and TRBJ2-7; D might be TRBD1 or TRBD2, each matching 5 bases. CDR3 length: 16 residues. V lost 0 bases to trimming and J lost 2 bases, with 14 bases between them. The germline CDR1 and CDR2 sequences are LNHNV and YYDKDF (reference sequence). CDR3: CATSRDWGRDPYEQYF. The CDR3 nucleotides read TGTGCCACCAGCAGAGATTGGGGCAGGGACCCCTACGAGCAGTACTTC.

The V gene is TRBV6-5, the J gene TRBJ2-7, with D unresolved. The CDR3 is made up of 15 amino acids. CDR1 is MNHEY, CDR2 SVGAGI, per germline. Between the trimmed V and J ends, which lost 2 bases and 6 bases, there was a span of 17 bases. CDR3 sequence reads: CASSYQARDPLEQYF. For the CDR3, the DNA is TGTGCCAGCAGTTACCAAGCGAGAGACCCTCTCGAGCAGTACTTC.

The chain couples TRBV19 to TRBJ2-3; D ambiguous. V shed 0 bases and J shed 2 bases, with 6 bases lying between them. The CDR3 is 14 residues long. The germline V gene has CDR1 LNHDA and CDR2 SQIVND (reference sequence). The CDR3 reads CASSIDRNTDTQYF. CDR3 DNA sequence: TGTGCCAGTAGTATAGACAGAAACACAGATACGCAGTATTTT.

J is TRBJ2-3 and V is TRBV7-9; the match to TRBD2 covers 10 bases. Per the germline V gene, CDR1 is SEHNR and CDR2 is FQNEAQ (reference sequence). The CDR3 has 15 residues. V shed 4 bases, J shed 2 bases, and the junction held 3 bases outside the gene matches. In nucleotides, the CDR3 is TGTGCCAGCAGCTATAGCGGGAGGCCCACAGATACGCAGTATTTT. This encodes CASSYSGRPTDTQYF.

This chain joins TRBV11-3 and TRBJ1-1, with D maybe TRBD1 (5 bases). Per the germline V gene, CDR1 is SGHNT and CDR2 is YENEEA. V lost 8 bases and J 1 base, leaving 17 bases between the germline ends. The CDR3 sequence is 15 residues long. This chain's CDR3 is CASRLGGARNTEAFF. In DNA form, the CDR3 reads TGTGCCAGCCGCCTCGGAGGGGCTCGGAACACTGAAGCTTTCTTT.

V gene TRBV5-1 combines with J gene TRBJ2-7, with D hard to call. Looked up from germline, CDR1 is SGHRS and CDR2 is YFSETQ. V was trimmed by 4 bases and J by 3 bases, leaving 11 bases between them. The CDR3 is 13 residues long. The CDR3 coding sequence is TGCGCCAGCAGCCCGGAGAGCAGCTACGAGCAGTACTTC. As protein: CASSPESSYEQYF.

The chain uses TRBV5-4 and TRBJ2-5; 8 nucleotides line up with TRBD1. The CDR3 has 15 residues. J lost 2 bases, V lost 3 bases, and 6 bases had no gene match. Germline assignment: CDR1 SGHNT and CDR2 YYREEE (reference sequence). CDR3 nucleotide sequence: TGTGCCAGCAGCTACCGGGACAGGAGACAAGAGACCCAGTACTTC. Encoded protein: CASSYRDRRQETQYF.

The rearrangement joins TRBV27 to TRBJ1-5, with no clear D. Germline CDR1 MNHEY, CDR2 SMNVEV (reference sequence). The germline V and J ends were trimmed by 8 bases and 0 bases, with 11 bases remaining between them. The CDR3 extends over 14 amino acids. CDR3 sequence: CASWTEYSNQPQHF. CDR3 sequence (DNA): TGTGCCAGCTGGACGGAATATAGCAATCAGCCCCAGCATTTT.

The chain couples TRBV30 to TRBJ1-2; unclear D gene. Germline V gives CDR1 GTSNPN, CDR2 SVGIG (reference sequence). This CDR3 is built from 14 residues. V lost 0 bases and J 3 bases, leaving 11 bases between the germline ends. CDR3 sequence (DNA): TGTGCCTGGAGTGTTGGGCCTAGAGACTATGGCTACACCTTC. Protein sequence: CAWSVGPRDYGYTF.

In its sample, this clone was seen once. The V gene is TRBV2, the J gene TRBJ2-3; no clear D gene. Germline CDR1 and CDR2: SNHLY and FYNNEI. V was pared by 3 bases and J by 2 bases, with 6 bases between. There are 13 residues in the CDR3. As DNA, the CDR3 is TGTGCCAGCAGTGACCCCTACACAGATACGCAGTATTTT. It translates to CASSDPYTDTQYF.

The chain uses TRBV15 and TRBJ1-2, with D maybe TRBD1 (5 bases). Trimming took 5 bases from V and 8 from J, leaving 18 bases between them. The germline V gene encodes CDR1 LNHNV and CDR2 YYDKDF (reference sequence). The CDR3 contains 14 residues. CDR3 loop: CATSARGRAEGYTF. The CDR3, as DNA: TGTGCCACCAGCGCCCGTGGCAGGGCAGAAGGCTACACCTTC.

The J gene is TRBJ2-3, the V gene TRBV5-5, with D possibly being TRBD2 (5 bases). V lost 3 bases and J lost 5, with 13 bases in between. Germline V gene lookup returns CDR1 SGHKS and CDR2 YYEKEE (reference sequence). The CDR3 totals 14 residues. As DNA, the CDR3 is TGTGCCAGCAGCTCAAATGTACTAGAAGATACGCAGTATTTT. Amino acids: CASSSNVLEDTQYF.

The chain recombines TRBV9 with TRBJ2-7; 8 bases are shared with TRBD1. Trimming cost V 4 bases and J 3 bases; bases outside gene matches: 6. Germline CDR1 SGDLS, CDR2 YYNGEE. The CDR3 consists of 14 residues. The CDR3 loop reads CASSQQGADYEQYF. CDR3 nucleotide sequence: TGTGCCAGCAGCCAGCAGGGGGCCGACTACGAGCAGTACTTC.

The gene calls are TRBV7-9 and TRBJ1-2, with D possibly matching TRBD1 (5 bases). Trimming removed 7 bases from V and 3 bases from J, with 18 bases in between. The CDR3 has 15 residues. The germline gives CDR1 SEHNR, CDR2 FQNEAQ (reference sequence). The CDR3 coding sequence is TGTGCCAGCACCGGCACCGGGGCAGATCACTATGGCTACACCTTC. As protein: CASTGTGADHYGYTF.

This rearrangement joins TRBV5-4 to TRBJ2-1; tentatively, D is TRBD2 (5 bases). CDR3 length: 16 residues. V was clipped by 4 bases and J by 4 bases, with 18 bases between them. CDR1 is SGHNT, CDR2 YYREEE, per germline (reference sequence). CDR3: CASSRADSTKYNEQFF. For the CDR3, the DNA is TGTGCCAGCAGCCGGGCGGACTCGACAAAGTACAATGAGCAGTTCTTC. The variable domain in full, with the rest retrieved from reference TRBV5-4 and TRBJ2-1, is ETGVTQSPTHLIKTRGQQVTLRCSSQSGHNTVSWYQQALGQGPQFIFQYYREEENGRGNFPPRFSGLQFPNYSSELNVNALELDDSALYLCASSRADSTKYNEQFFGPGTRLTVL.

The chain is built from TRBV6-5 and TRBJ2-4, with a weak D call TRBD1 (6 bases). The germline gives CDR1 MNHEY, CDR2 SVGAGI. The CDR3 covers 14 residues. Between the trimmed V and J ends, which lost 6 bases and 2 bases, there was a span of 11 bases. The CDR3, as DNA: TGTGCCAGCAGGGGACACCTCCCCAAAAACATTCAGTACTTC. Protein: CASRGHLPKNIQYF.